This T cell receptor beta chain was recorded in a study of T cell changes during pregnancy in multiple sclerosis. Some clones are missing from TCRdb's copy, which holds only in-frame ones; the method was immunoSEQ multiplex PCR. The data show around 69,000 clones, 90% seen once. V was clipped by 3 bases and J by 0 bases; unmatched bases: 4. CDR1 and CDR2 from the germline V gene are LNHNV and YYDKDF (reference sequence). This CDR3 is 16 amino acids long. The receptor was isolated from a female donor in good health, enrolled as a control in a pregnancy study. The sample here was peripheral blood, taken in the second trimester of pregnancy. The V gene is TRBV15, the J gene TRBJ2-4; 8 positions agree with TRBD1. CDR3 sequence reads: CATSRTGALAKNIQYF. CDR3 sequence (DNA): TGTGCCACCAGCAGGACAGGGGCCCTAGCCAAAAACATTCAGTACTTC.